One and the same sample provided the 27 T cell receptor beta chains below, sequenced in a study of blood T cells in healthy people across ages. A J-beta primer mix and a sample-barcoded 5' primer were used in a second PCR of roughly 7 to 12 cycles. In TCRdb, the 5' RACE reads were re-called with MiXCR into one record per CDR3 protein. This table has approximately 800,000 distinct CDR3 sequences, roughly 24% appearing once. These data were also filed under a second study, of T cells of mothers and their children.

Sequencing was carried out using blood. The receptors stem from a boy under 18 in good health.

The chain is built from TRBV6-1 and TRBJ2-2, with 15 bases fitting TRBD2. The CDR3 contains 16 residues. The germline V gene has CDR1 MNHNS and CDR2 SASEGT. The V and J ends lost 6 bases and 5 bases, in that order; junction bases with no gene match: 4. CDR3 nucleotides: TGTGCCAGCAGGGAGGGACTAGCGGGGGGTACCGGGGAGCTGTTTTTT. The encoded protein is CASREGLAGGTGELFF.

In its sample, this clonotype was seen a few times. The chain couples TRBV6-1 to TRBJ2-7; TRBD1 aligns across 9 bases. The J call may be wrong; the DNA end is better matched by TRBJ2-1. The CDR3 loop spans 17 amino acids. CDR1 MNHNS and CDR2 SASEGT come from the germline V gene. CDR3: CASSEWAGTGTYNEQFF. CDR3 nucleotide sequence: TGTGCCAGCAGTGAATGGGCGGGGACAGGGACCTACAATGAGCAGTTCTTC.

This clonotype has just a few counts. CDR3 sequence reads: CASSWHRGEGTGELFF. Written as DNA, the CDR3 is TGCGCCAGCAGCTGGCACAGGGGAGAAGGTACCGGGGAGCTGTTTTTT. The chain links TRBV5-1 to TRBJ2-2; 7 nucleotides match TRBD1. The CDR3 extends over 16 amino acids. Looked up from germline, CDR1 is SGHRS and CDR2 is YFSETQ. The ends lost 3 bases at V and 5 bases at J; junction bases unmatched: 10.

This clonotype was recorded a few times. The rearrangement joins TRBV7-9 to TRBJ2-5, with TRBD2 identical over 9 bases. Losses at the gene ends were 2 bases for V and 2 bases for J; bases not matched to a gene: 6. Germline V lookup: CDR1 SEHNR, CDR2 FQNEAQ (reference sequence). The CDR3 is made up of 16 amino acids. In nucleotides, the CDR3 is TGTGCCAGCAGCTTATGGGCTAGCGGGGAACAAGAGACCCAGTACTTC. The encoded protein is CASSLWASGEQETQYF.

This clonotype occurred a few times. The rearrangement joins TRBV4-1 to TRBJ1-4; D remains ambiguous. The CDR3 covers 15 residues. Germline lookup yields CDR1 MGHRA and CDR2 YSYEKL. V dropped 2 bases and J dropped 0 bases, with 7 bases sitting between them. CDR3 sequence (DNA): TGCGCCAGCAGCCAACAGGACTCAACTAATGAAAAACTGTTTTTT. As protein: CASSQQDSTNEKLFF.

This clonotype was counted at least ten times. The chain has TRBV7-2 and TRBJ2-1, with 8 bases matching TRBD1. This CDR3 contains 15 residues. The trim removed 4 bases at V and 3 bases at J, leaving 5 bases unmatched. Per germline, CDR1 SGHTA and CDR2 FQGNSA. The CDR3 bases are TGTGCCAGCAGCTCAACCGGGACAGGCTACAATGAGCAGTTCTTC. It codes for CASSSTGTGYNEQFF.

This clonotype was seen only a few times. The chain links TRBV4-1 to TRBJ2-1, with 11 bases identical to TRBD1. The CDR3 sequence is 14 residues long. The germline gives CDR1 MGHRA, CDR2 YSYEKL. V lost 3 bases, J lost 8 bases, and 3 bases stayed unmatched. The DNA of the CDR3 is TGCGCCAGCAGCCACCCGGGACAGGGGGATGAGCAGTTCTTC. Protein: CASSHPGQGDEQFF.

This clonotype was seen more than once but under ten times. This sequence joins TRBV20-1 and TRBJ2-2, with D possibly being TRBD2 (5 bases). CDR3 length: 13 residues. Germline V gene lookup returns CDR1 DFQATT and CDR2 SNEGSKA (reference sequence). V lost 0 bases to trimming and J lost 6 bases, with 8 bases between them. The CDR3 protein is CSARDGGSGELFF. CDR3 DNA: TGCAGTGCTAGAGATGGAGGTTCCGGGGAGCTGTTTTTT.

This chain links TRBV12-3 or TRBV12-4 with TRBJ1-5; D not resolved. The V end lost 6 bases, the J end lost 4 bases, and 13 bases lay between the germline ends. The CDR3 runs to 14 residues. The DNA of the CDR3 is TGTGCCAGCAGCCCAGACGGGCATAATCAGCCCCAGCATTTT. Translation: CASSPDGHNQPQHF.

The chain employs TRBV7-6 and TRBJ2-7, with 8 bases that match TRBD2. The last part of the DNA fits TRBJ2-5 better; the J call may be wrong. CDR3 length equals 14 residues. Germline values: CDR1 SGHVS, CDR2 FNYEAQ. This CDR3 is CASTIRGGGETQYF. CDR3 DNA: TGTGCCAGCACTATACGGGGGGGTGGGGAGACCCAGTACTTC.

V and J are TRBV2 and TRBJ2-5; D tentatively reads TRBD1 or TRBD2 (5 bases each). The assigned J gene may be wrong: the sequence end matches TRBJ2-7 better. Germline CDR1 reads SNHLY; CDR2 reads FYNNEI. This CDR3 contains 15 residues. The CDR3 reads CASSVEGDPLYEQYF. The DNA of the CDR3 is TGTGCCAGCAGTGTTGAAGGGGACCCACTCTACGAGCAGTACTTC.

The gene calls are TRBV2 and TRBJ2-7; possibly TRBD1 for D (6 bases). The CDR3 length is 14 residues. V was pared by 6 bases and J by 0 bases, with 12 bases between. Germline V gives CDR1 SNHLY, CDR2 FYNNEI. The CDR3 is CASRSWDTSYEQYF. CDR3 in DNA: TGTGCCAGCAGGTCTTGGGACACCTCCTACGAGCAGTACTTC.

The chain carries TRBV10-3 and TRBJ2-1; 11 bases align to TRBD2. Germline CDR1 ENHRY, CDR2 SYGVKD. The trim removed 7 bases at V and 6 bases at J, leaving 2 bases unmatched. This CDR3 spans 13 amino acids. CDR3 amino acids: CAINSGGANEQFF. The CDR3 DNA sequence: TGTGCCATCAATAGCGGGGGGGCCAATGAGCAGTTCTTC.

This clonotype has at least ten counts. V gene TRBV29-1 combines with J gene TRBJ2-7; weak D call: TRBD1 (5 bases). Trimming stripped 4 bases from V and 3 bases from J, with 7 bases between. This CDR3 has 11 residues. CDR1 is SQVTM and CDR2 is ANQGSEA in the germline V gene. The CDR3 loop reads CSVGTSYEQYF. CDR3 nucleotide sequence: TGCAGCGTTGGGACAAGCTACGAGCAGTACTTC.

This clonotype was picked up a small number of times. This chain connects TRBV4-1 to TRBJ2-3; D is unclear. Deletions cut 1 base from V and 9 bases from J, with 8 bases between. CDR1 and CDR2 (germline): MGHRA, YSYEKL. The length of the CDR3 is 12 residues. The CDR3: CASSQGDDTQYF. DNA for the CDR3: TGCGCCAGCAGCCAAGGAGATGACACGCAGTATTTT.

V is TRBV10-3 and J is TRBJ2-5; 10 nucleotides align to TRBD1. The better agreement between TRBJ2-1 and the DNA end casts doubt on the J call. CDR1 and CDR2 (germline): ENHRY, SYGVKD. The CDR3 is 16 amino acids. CDR3 region: CAISPRTGGGYNEQFF. The CDR3 DNA reads as TGTGCCATCAGTCCACGGACAGGGGGGGGCTACAATGAGCAGTTCTTC.

This chain uses TRBV4-2 with TRBJ2-5, with 13 bases identical to TRBD2. This CDR3 has 17 residues. Trimming removed 5 bases from V and 2 bases from J; junction bases left unmatched: 8. The germline CDR1 and CDR2 sequences are LGHNA and YNFKEQ. Written as DNA, the CDR3 is TGTGCCAGCAGCTCCCGCCCGGGACTAGCGGGGCAAGAGACCCAGTACTTC. It is translated as CASSSRPGLAGQETQYF.

This clonotype turned up a few times. The CDR3 is CASRRSGGPQETQYF. DNA for the CDR3: TGTGCCAGCAGGCGTAGCGGGGGGCCCCAAGAGACCCAGTACTTC. The V call is TRBV3-1, the J call TRBJ2-5; TRBD2 aligns across 10 bases. CDR1 LGHDT and CDR2 YNNKEL come from the germline V gene (reference sequence). CDR3 length equals 15 residues. V gave up 6 bases and J gave up 1 base; unmatched junction bases: 5.

The V and J genes are TRBV27 and TRBJ2-7, with D uncertain. The CDR3 totals 13 residues. The germline gives CDR1 MNHEY, CDR2 SMNVEV (reference sequence). The V and J ends lost 1 base and 6 bases respectively, with 10 bases between them. The DNA for the CDR3 is TGTGCCAGCAGTTTATTTGATTCGGGCGAGCAGTACTTC. Its translation: CASSLFDSGEQYF.

The chain carries TRBV2 and TRBJ2-4; maybe TRBD2 (6 bases). The CDR3 consists of 15 residues. Looked up from germline, CDR1 is SNHLY and CDR2 is FYNNEI. V was shortened by 7 bases and J by 7 bases, with 20 bases between the two germline ends. The CDR3 here is CASTRQRGEVNIQYF. DNA for the CDR3: TGTGCCAGCACCCGGCAACGAGGGGAGGTGAACATTCAGTACTTC.

The rearrangement joins TRBV2 to TRBJ2-5; D uncertain. The closer fit of TRBJ2-1 to the DNA end suggests the J call may be wrong. Germline lookup yields CDR1 SNHLY and CDR2 FYNNEI. This CDR3 is 15 amino acids long. DNA of the CDR3: TGTGCCAGCAGTGAAGGTGGTCAGAACTACAATGAGCAGTTCTTC. Amino acids: CASSEGGQNYNEQFF.

CDR3 nucleotides: TGTGCCTGGAGTGTTTTAGTCCGGCGGACCCAGTACTTC. It encodes CAWSVLVRRTQYF. This chain joins TRBV30 and TRBJ2-5; the D is unclear. Germline loops: CDR1 GTSNPN, CDR2 SVGIG (reference sequence). This CDR3 contains 13 residues. Trimming shortened V by 0 bases and J by 7 bases, and 12 bases separated the two germline ends.

V gene TRBV24-1 combines with J gene TRBJ2-5, with D tentatively TRBD1 or TRBD2 (5 bases each). Trimming left V 3 bases short and J 3 bases short, with 16 bases between. Looked up from germline, CDR1 is KGHDR and CDR2 is SFDVKD. The CDR3 is 16 residues long. The chain's CDR3 is CATSDNGQGGKETQYF. The CDR3 coding sequence is TGTGCCACCAGTGATAACGGACAAGGAGGTAAAGAGACCCAGTACTTC.

The chain is built from TRBV6-1 and TRBJ2-5; D gene unclear. V lost 4 bases to trimming and J lost 5 bases, with 8 bases between them. In germline, CDR1 is MNHNS, CDR2 SASEGT. This CDR3 spans 12 amino acids. CDR3 residues: CASSVLLETQYF. The CDR3 DNA reads as TGTGCCAGCAGTGTGTTGCTGGAGACCCAGTACTTC.

This clonotype has a handful of counts. The junction departs from germline at one end; a sequencing error may be responsible. This rearrangement joins TRBV28 to TRBJ1-1, with D maybe TRBD1 (5 bases). CDR1 and CDR2 (germline): MDHEN, SYDVKM. The CDR3 totals 12 residues. In nucleotides, the CDR3 is TGTGCCAGCAGTTTATATGGGGCAGGGAGGCTATTT. This gives the protein CASSLYGAGRLF.

CDR3 sequence reads: CAIRGTGESSGANVLTF. CDR3 coding DNA: TGTGCCATCAGGGGGACAGGGGAAAGCTCTGGGGCCAACGTCCTGACTTTC. The chain carries TRBV10-3 and TRBJ2-6, with 10 bases aligning to TRBD1. CDR3 size: 17 residues. Losses at the gene ends were 6 bases for V and 0 bases for J; bases not matched to a gene: 5. Germline V gives CDR1 ENHRY, CDR2 SYGVKD.

In regard to this clonotype: As the CDR3 is not closed by the conserved phenylalanine or tryptophan, this likely results from a read error. V is TRBV10-3 and J is TRBJ2-5; D ambiguous. The assigned J gene may be wrong: the sequence end matches TRBJ2-1 better. CDR3 length equals 14 residues. The V gene's germline CDR1 is ENHRY and CDR2 SYGVKD. Here the CDR3 reads CAISESRAPNEQFL. In nucleotides, the CDR3 is TGTGCCATCAGTGAGTCCCGGGCACCCAATGAGCAGTTCCTC.